Below, 6 T cell receptor beta chains from the same sample are listed, as sequenced in a study of blood T cell repertoires in COVID-19. Sequencing used immunoSEQ multiplex PCR; TCRdb keeps in-frame clones, though not all of them. Of approximately 330,000 clones in the sample, approximately 83% were seen once. Sample: PBMCs or T cells enriched from blood (not recorded which). These receptors were taken from a woman in her thirties or forties with acute COVID-19.

The chain couples TRBV7-9 to TRBJ2-3; the match to TRBD1 covers 9 bases. This CDR3 spans 19 amino acids. The germline gives CDR1 SEHNR, CDR2 FQNEAQ (reference sequence). Unmatched junction bases numbered 19, after V lost 5 bases and J lost 4 bases. CDR3: CASSLSSYRDRVVSDTQYF. The CDR3 region has the DNA TGTGCCAGCAGCCTTTCCTCCTACCGGGACAGGGTTGTGTCAGATACGCAGTATTTT. Full variable domain (remainder filled in from reference TRBV7-9 and TRBJ2-3): DTGVSQNPRHKITKRGQNVTFRCDPISEHNRLYWYRQTLGQGPEFLTYFQNEAQLEKSRLLSDRFSAERPKGSFSTLEIQRTEQGDSAMYLCASSLSSYRDRVVSDTQYFGPGTRLTVL.

This chain links TRBV4-3 with TRBJ1-5, with D uncertain. The CDR3 contains 15 residues. The V end was cut by 1 base, the J end by 3 bases, with 10 bases between. From germline, CDR1 is LGHNA and CDR2 YSLEER. As DNA, the CDR3 is TGCGCCAGCAGCCAAGTGGAGGGCCACAATCAGCCCCAGCATTTT. Protein product: CASSQVEGHNQPQHF.

The genes are TRBV4-2 and TRBJ2-1; TRBD2 matches 14 bases. CDR1 is LGHNA, CDR2 YNFKEQ, per germline. The CDR3 extends over 18 amino acids. V was pared by 1 base and J by 8 bases, with 10 bases of the junction left unmatched. The CDR3 DNA sequence: TGTGCCAGCAGCCAAGGACTAGCGGGGGGGCAAGAGATGTATGAGCAGTTCTTC. Encoded protein: CASSQGLAGGQEMYEQFF.

The chain employs TRBV24-1 and TRBJ2-4; D is uncertain. Trimming stripped 4 bases from V and 9 bases from J, with 6 bases between. Per the germline V gene, CDR1 is KGHDR and CDR2 is SFDVKD. This CDR3 spans 11 amino acids. CDR3 coding DNA: TGTGCCACCAGTGACGGTGGCATTCAGTACTTC. It translates to CATSDGGIQYF.

The J gene is TRBJ1-2, the V gene TRBV19; TRBD1 is a possible D gene (6 bases). Germline V lookup: CDR1 LNHDA, CDR2 SQIVND (reference sequence). Deletions cut 9 bases from V and 0 bases from J, with 17 bases between. This CDR3 has 15 residues. The CDR3 is CASRDGGLANYGYTF. In DNA, the CDR3 is TGTGCCAGCCGTGACGGGGGGCTCGCTAACTATGGCTACACCTTC. Looking up the rest from reference TRBV19 and TRBJ1-2 gives the full variable domain: DGGITQSPKYLFRKEGQNVTLSCEQNLNHDAMYWYRQDPGQGLRLIYYSQIVNDFQKGDIAEGYSVSREKKESFPLTVTSAQKNPTAFYLCASRDGGLANYGYTFGSGTRLTVV.

J is TRBJ2-5 and V is TRBV14, with 7 bases matching TRBD1. Germline V CDR1 and CDR2: SGHDN, FVKESK. CDR3 length equals 14 residues. V lost 6 bases to trimming and J lost 1 base; unmatched junction nucleotides: 5. The DNA of the CDR3 is TGTGCCAGCAGTCCTCGACAGGGCCAAGAGACCCAGTACTTC. It yields the protein CASSPRQGQETQYF. Full variable domain (remainder filled in from reference TRBV14 and TRBJ2-5): EAGVTQFPSHSVIEKGQTVTLRCDPISGHDNLYWYRRVMGKEIKFLLHFVKESKQDESGMPNNRFLAERTGGTYSTLKVQPAELEDSGVYFCASSPRQGQETQYFGPGTRLLVL.